These 14 T cell receptor beta chains were sequenced from one sample in a study of technical replicates of blood from a few donors. This table comes from immunoSEQ multiplex PCR, and its TCRdb copy is limited to in-frame clones, with some not included. The table shows approximately 97,000 clones, with about 95% occurring only once. Sequencing was carried out using T cells isolated from PBMCs. These receptors were taken from a human donor in good health.

This clone showed up just once. The rearrangement links TRBV7-3 to TRBJ2-5; 12 bases align to TRBD2. V was clipped by 5 bases and J by 4 bases; unmatched bases: 5. The CDR3 sequence is 15 residues long. CDR1 SGHTA and CDR2 FQGTGA come from the germline V gene. The CDR3 reads CASSQLAGGGETQYF. DNA of the CDR3: TGTGCCAGCAGCCAACTAGCGGGAGGAGGAGAGACCCAGTACTTC.

V is TRBV9 and J is TRBJ2-2; D may be TRBD2 (7 bases). This CDR3 has 18 amino acids. With 0 bases removed from V and 3 bases from J, the gap between germline ends came to 18 bases. Germline-derived CDR1 and CDR2 are SGDLS and YYNGEE. DNA for the CDR3: TGTGCCAGCAGCGTAGTAGGGGGTGTGGGGGGGTACACCGGGGAGCTGTTTTTT. This gives the protein CASSVVGGVGGYTGELFF.

The chain couples TRBV30 to TRBJ1-5; no firm D call. The CDR3 is 16 residues long. Looked up from germline, CDR1 is GTSNPN and CDR2 is SVGIG (reference sequence). Trimming left V 1 base short and J 5 bases short, with 18 bases between. CDR3: CAWSAQGRGNYQPQHF. CDR3 in DNA: TGTGCCTGGAGTGCCCAAGGACGGGGAAATTATCAGCCCCAGCATTTT.

This clone was detected only once. The chain links TRBV7-9 to TRBJ2-1, with D unclear. This CDR3 comprises 13 residues. The V gene lost 1 base and the J gene lost 6 bases, with 7 bases spanning the gap. Per the germline V gene, CDR1 is SEHNR and CDR2 is FQNEAQ (reference sequence). The CDR3 DNA is TGTGCCAGCAGCTTAGGCCCCAGCAATGAGCAGTTCTTC. As protein: CASSLGPSNEQFF.

J is TRBJ1-2 and V is TRBV2; 7 bases line up with TRBD1. Germline trimming cut 5 bases from V and 4 bases from J; bases unmatched to any gene: 1. The CDR3 has 12 amino acids. Germline assignment: CDR1 SNHLY and CDR2 FYNNEI. DNA of the CDR3: TGTGCCAGCAGTCGGGACAGCTATGGCTACACCTTC. As protein: CASSRDSYGYTF.

The gene calls are TRBV19 and TRBJ1-5; the D is unclear. Germline values: CDR1 LNHDA, CDR2 SQIVND (reference sequence). V lost 4 bases to trimming and J lost 3 bases, with 13 bases between them. This CDR3 is built from 15 residues. CDR3 residues: CASSTGLVNNQPQHF. In DNA, the CDR3 is TGTGCCAGTAGTACGGGTTTGGTGAACAATCAGCCCCAGCATTTT.

In this sample, this clone turned up once. This chain links TRBV7-9 with TRBJ2-1; tentatively, D is TRBD2 (6 bases). V lost 2 bases to trimming and J lost 9 bases, with 17 bases between them. This CDR3 comprises 15 residues. The germline V gene has CDR1 SEHNR and CDR2 FQNEAQ (reference sequence). CDR3 in DNA: TGTGCCAGCAGCTTACGGCGGGAAAGGATAGGTGAGCAGTTCTTC. This encodes CASSLRRERIGEQFF.

The chain couples TRBV14 to TRBJ2-7; D is unresolved. This CDR3 spans 16 amino acids. CDR1 is SGHDN and CDR2 is FVKESK in the germline V gene. The ends were cut back, 1 base at V and 0 bases at J, with 13 bases in the middle. CDR3 residues: CASSQGAGVPSYEQYF. As DNA, the CDR3 is TGTGCCAGCAGCCAAGGGGCTGGCGTCCCCTCCTACGAGCAGTACTTC.

The chain joins TRBV10-1 to TRBJ2-1; the D is unclear. CDR1 and CDR2 from the germline V gene are WNHNN and SYGVQD (reference sequence). This CDR3 is 14 amino acids long. Trimming removed 4 bases at V and 4 bases at J, with 11 bases between. CDR3 sequence: CASSGKIAYNEQFF. The CDR3 region has the DNA TGCGCCAGCAGTGGCAAGATAGCATACAATGAGCAGTTCTTC.

The chain has TRBV9 and TRBJ2-7; TRBD1 aligns across 8 bases. CDR3 length: 14 amino acids. The V and J ends lost 4 bases and 3 bases, in that order; junction bases with no gene match: 6. The germline V gene has CDR1 SGDLS and CDR2 YYNGEE. CDR3 DNA: TGTGCCAGCAGCCTCGCCGGGACAGGCTACGAGCAGTACTTC. Protein sequence: CASSLAGTGYEQYF.

V usage is TRBV19 and J usage is TRBJ2-1; 12 bases agree with TRBD2. The germline CDR1 and CDR2 sequences are LNHDA and SQIVND (reference sequence). The CDR3 runs 20 residues. Germline trimming cut 3 bases from V and 0 bases from J; bases unmatched to any gene: 12. CDR3 nucleotides: TGTGCCAGTAGTATTGTTCCGGGACTAGCGGGTACAAGCTCCTACAATGAGCAGTTCTTC. Protein: CASSIVPGLAGTSSYNEQFF. The variable domain in full, with the rest retrieved from reference TRBV19 and TRBJ2-1, is DGGITQSPKYLFRKEGQNVTLSCEQNLNHDAMYWYRQDPGQGLRLIYYSQIVNDFQKGDIAEGYSVSREKKESFPLTVTSAQKNPTAFYLCASSIVPGLAGTSSYNEQFFGPGTRLTVL.

The genes are TRBV5-1 and TRBJ2-2, with 8 bases identical to TRBD1. The CDR3 contains 15 residues. CDR1 and CDR2 (germline): SGHRS, YFSETQ. With 3 bases clipped from V and 1 base from J, the junction kept 2 bases outside the gene matches. The CDR3 here is CASSSGTGNTGELFF. CDR3 nucleotides: TGCGCCAGCAGCTCCGGGACAGGGAACACCGGGGAGCTGTTTTTT.

This clone was recorded once. The chain joins TRBV4-3 to TRBJ2-3; a possible D gene is TRBD1 (6 bases). This CDR3 spans 19 amino acids. Trimming took off 1 base at V and 2 bases at J, with 22 bases between the two ends. The germline gives CDR1 LGHNA, CDR2 YSLEER. The CDR3: CASSQAPAGTRGPTDTQYF. The CDR3 bases are TGCGCCAGCAGCCAAGCCCCCGCCGGGACAAGGGGACCCACAGATACGCAGTATTTT.

The V call is TRBV29-1, the J call TRBJ2-7; possibly TRBD2 for D (7 bases). V dropped 6 bases and J dropped 2 bases, with 14 bases sitting between them. The germline CDR1 and CDR2 sequences are SQVTM and ANQGSEA. This CDR3 comprises 13 residues. In nucleotides, the CDR3 is TGCAGCGTGATGGGGGGGCTCGCCTACGAGCAGTACTTC. Translation gives CSVMGGLAYEQYF.